The 30 T cell receptor beta chains listed next were all sequenced from one sample in a study of Ad26.COV2.S vaccination and SARS-CoV-2 variants. The table came from immunoSEQ multiplex PCR; TCRdb's copy has only in-frame clones and leaves some out. Of approximately 480,000 clones in the sample, around 85% were seen once. The sample's treatment: 15 to 20 received Ad26.COV2.S at low or high dose, single or two shots; several received placebo; per-sample allocation not given. Samples were taken on day 63 after the first vaccine or placebo injection. This material consisted of peripheral blood, taken in a trial of Ad26.COV2.S vaccine versus placebo. The receptor set was obtained from a person aged 18-60 years who received the Ad26.COV2.S COVID-19 vaccine or a placebo.

The gene calls are TRBV11-2 and TRBJ2-3; possibly TRBD1 for D (5 bases). There are 16 residues in the CDR3. Germline values: CDR1 SGHAT, CDR2 FQNNGV. V lost 5 bases and J lost 3, with 18 bases in between. In nucleotides, the CDR3 is TGTGCCAGCAGCACAAGGGGCGTTCTGGGTACAGATACGCAGTATTTT. As protein: CASSTRGVLGTDTQYF.

The J gene is TRBJ1-6, the V gene TRBV27; D not resolved. The V gene lost 0 bases and the J gene lost 10 bases, with 16 bases spanning the gap. CDR1 MNHEY and CDR2 SMNVEV come from the germline V gene (reference sequence). The length of the CDR3 is 16 residues. The CDR3 protein is CASSLSKSARGSPLHF. CDR3 DNA sequence: TGTGCCAGCAGTTTATCGAAGAGTGCGCGCGGATCACCCCTCCACTTT.

The genes are TRBV6-5 and TRBJ2-7; TRBD2 matches at 8 bases. Germline CDR1 and CDR2: MNHEY and SVGAGI. This CDR3 is built from 15 residues. Trimming cost V 6 bases and J 0 bases; bases outside gene matches: 7. In nucleotides, the CDR3 is TGTGCCAGCAGGGGGACTACTAGCGGCTCCTACGAGCAGTACTTC. It specifies CASRGTTSGSYEQYF.

This chain connects TRBV5-1 to TRBJ2-1; possibly TRBD1 for D (6 bases). The V and J ends lost 4 bases and 8 bases respectively, with 10 bases between them. The CDR3 totals 12 residues. Germline lookup yields CDR1 SGHRS and CDR2 YFSETQ. The CDR3, as DNA: TGCGCCAGCAGCAATACAGGGCATGAGCAGTTCTTC. Amino acids: CASSNTGHEQFF.

The chain carries TRBV9 and TRBJ2-2; maybe TRBD2 (5 bases). Germline-derived CDR1 and CDR2 are SGDLS and YYNGEE. The V end lost 0 bases, the J end lost 1 base, and 13 bases lay between the germline ends. The CDR3 totals 17 residues. CDR3 DNA sequence: TGTGCCAGCAGCGTAGCGGGGAGCAGCCTGAACACCGGGGAGCTGTTTTTT. The encoded protein is CASSVAGSSLNTGELFF.

The CDR3 DNA sequence: TGTGCCAGCAGCCGGGACTCGACCGGGGAGCTGTTTTTT. Amino acids: CASSRDSTGELFF. V and J are TRBV7-3 and TRBJ2-2, with D possibly TRBD2 on 6 matching bases. The CDR3 covers 13 residues. In germline, CDR1 is SGHTA, CDR2 FQGTGA. Trimming cost V 5 bases and J 5 bases, with 9 bases left between them.

This chain connects TRBV2 to TRBJ2-7; D possibly uses TRBD1 or TRBD2 (5 bases each). Germline V gene data show CDR1 as SNHLY and CDR2 as FYNNEI. This CDR3 spans 15 amino acids. Trimming cost V 5 bases and J 2 bases, with 16 bases left between them. The CDR3 loop is CASSYRLLGAYEQYF. The CDR3, as DNA: TGTGCCAGCAGTTACCGGCTCCTGGGGGCCTACGAGCAGTACTTC.

This chain uses TRBV5-1 with TRBJ2-6; the D gene is possibly TRBD1 (6 bases). In germline, CDR1 is SGHRS, CDR2 YFSETQ. The length of the CDR3 is 16 residues. Trimming pared 4 bases from V and 0 bases from J, leaving 11 bases between. The CDR3 nucleotides read TGCGCCAGCAGCCGGACAGTTAACTCTGGGGCCAACGTCCTGACTTTC. This sequence encodes CASSRTVNSGANVLTF.

This chain uses TRBV7-3 with TRBJ2-7, with 10 positions matching TRBD2. Germline assignment: CDR1 SGHTA and CDR2 FQGTGA. The length of the CDR3 is 17 residues. The V and J ends lost 5 bases and 2 bases, in that order; junction bases with no gene match: 12. The CDR3 loop reads CASSRPVGLAEAYEQYF. CDR3 DNA: TGTGCCAGCAGCCGACCGGTCGGACTAGCGGAAGCCTACGAGCAGTACTTC.

The V and J genes are TRBV5-1 and TRBJ2-7; TRBD1 might be the D (6 bases). V was trimmed by 2 bases and J by 11 bases, leaving 11 bases between them. Germline V gene sequence: CDR1 SGHRS, CDR2 YFSETQ. The CDR3 sequence is 11 residues long. CDR3 bases: TGCGCCAGCAGCTTTCAGGGGACCGAGTACTTC. Translating gives CASSFQGTEYF.

V usage is TRBV6-1 and J usage is TRBJ2-3; D is perhaps TRBD2 (5 bases). The CDR3 spans 15 residues. In germline, CDR1 is MNHNS, CDR2 SASEGT. V was trimmed by 4 bases and J by 1 base, leaving 12 bases between them. The CDR3 here is CASSGAVLRTDTQYF. The CDR3 DNA is TGTGCCAGCAGTGGAGCGGTTCTGCGCACAGATACGCAGTATTTT.

Remarks on this clone: The same CDR3 arises from other DNA sequences in this sample as well. The chain uses TRBV28 and TRBJ1-4, with no clear D. Trimming took off 4 bases at V and 6 bases at J, with 3 bases between the two ends. The germline V gene has CDR1 MDHEN and CDR2 SYDVKM. There are 11 residues in the CDR3. CDR3 region: CASSSYEKLFF. CDR3 bases: TGTGCCAGCAGTTCGTATGAAAAACTGTTTTTT.

J is TRBJ2-7 and V is TRBV19; D is ambiguous. Trimming stripped 8 bases from V and 4 bases from J, with 24 bases between. Germline V gives CDR1 LNHDA, CDR2 SQIVND (reference sequence). The CDR3 has 16 amino acids. This chain's CDR3 is CASDLAEPQYYYEQYF. The CDR3, as DNA: TGTGCCAGTGACTTGGCGGAACCACAATATTATTACGAGCAGTACTTC. Combining the CDR3 with reference TRBV19 and TRBJ2-7 gives the whole variable domain DGGITQSPKYLFRKEGQNVTLSCEQNLNHDAMYWYRQDPGQGLRLIYYSQIVNDFQKGDIAEGYSVSREKKESFPLTVTSAQKNPTAFYLCASDLAEPQYYYEQYFGPGTRLTVT.

The rearrangement links TRBV15 to TRBJ2-1; 7 bases map to TRBD1. There are 16 residues in the CDR3. The J segment lost 7 bases and the V segment lost 0 bases, leaving 9 bases of the junction unmatched. Germline CDR1 LNHNV, CDR2 YYDKDF (reference sequence). The CDR3 here is CATSRDLQGVGNEQFF. The CDR3, as DNA: TGTGCCACCAGCAGAGATCTCCAGGGGGTGGGAAATGAGCAGTTCTTC.

This clone was seen once. The rearrangement joins TRBV28 to TRBJ2-5; no clear D. The germline CDR1 and CDR2 sequences are MDHEN and SYDVKM. Trimming took off 6 bases at V and 5 bases at J, with 13 bases between the two ends. There are 13 residues in the CDR3. The CDR3 spells CASSPPLTETQYF. DNA of the CDR3: TGTGCCAGCAGCCCGCCTCTCACGGAGACCCAGTACTTC.

The V gene is TRBV6-4, the J gene TRBJ2-3; D is unresolved. The germline V and J ends were trimmed by 4 bases and 4 bases, with 12 bases remaining between them. CDR1 is MRHNA, CDR2 SNTAGT, per germline. The CDR3 loop spans 14 amino acids. For the CDR3, the DNA is TGTGCCAGCAGTGTGGACCCCCAGGCAGATACGCAGTATTTT. Translating it yields CASSVDPQADTQYF.

V gene TRBV10-3 combines with J gene TRBJ2-7; TRBD2 agrees at 9 bases. The trim removed 6 bases at V and 0 bases at J, leaving 6 bases unmatched. The CDR3 contains 15 residues. Germline values: CDR1 ENHRY, CDR2 SYGVKD. The CDR3 sequence is CAISRLADPSYEQYF. The CDR3 nucleotides are TGTGCCATCAGCCGACTAGCGGATCCCTCCTACGAGCAGTACTTC.

This chain links TRBV28 with TRBJ2-1; tentatively, D is TRBD1 or TRBD2 (5 bases each). This CDR3 has 15 amino acids. V lost 4 bases to trimming and J lost 6 bases, with 16 bases between them. CDR1 MDHEN and CDR2 SYDVKM come from the germline V gene. This CDR3 is CASSSPFEGTNEQFF. In DNA, the CDR3 is TGTGCCAGCAGTTCCCCGTTCGAGGGGACCAATGAGCAGTTCTTC.

The chain links TRBV19 to TRBJ2-1; 11 nucleotides agree with TRBD2. The CDR3 is 17 amino acids. V shed 5 bases, J shed 5 bases, and the junction held 11 bases outside the gene matches. Germline CDR1 reads LNHDA; CDR2 reads SQIVND (reference sequence). This CDR3 is CASSHVTGLAVNNEQFF. CDR3 DNA: TGTGCCAGTAGTCATGTCACGGGACTAGCGGTTAACAATGAGCAGTTCTTC.

This clone showed up many times. The chain recombines TRBV9 with TRBJ2-1; the D gene is possibly TRBD1 (6 bases). Germline assignment: CDR1 SGDLS and CDR2 YYNGEE. V gave up 0 bases and J gave up 3 bases, with 10 bases separating them. The CDR3 sequence is 15 residues long. In DNA form, the CDR3 reads TGTGCCAGCAGCGTAGATTCGGGACACTACAATGAGCAGTTCTTC. It yields the protein CASSVDSGHYNEQFF.

The chain carries TRBV25-1 and TRBJ2-1, with 9 bases identical to TRBD2. CDR1 and CDR2 from the germline V gene are MGHDK and SYGVNS. The CDR3 runs to 14 residues. Losses at the gene ends were 6 bases for V and 7 bases for J; bases not matched to a gene: 7. The CDR3 loop reads CASSVAGVQNEQFF. Here the CDR3 DNA reads TGTGCCAGCAGCGTAGCGGGAGTTCAGAATGAGCAGTTCTTC. The full variable domain, rest sourced from reference TRBV25-1 and TRBJ2-1, is EADIYQTPRYLVIGTGKKITLECSQTMGHDKMYWYQQDPGMELHLIHYSYGVNSTEKGDLSSESTVSRIRTEHFPLTLESARPSHTSQYLCASSVAGVQNEQFFGPGTRLTVL.

This chain links TRBV19 with TRBJ1-1; maybe TRBD1 (6 bases). Germline CDR1 and CDR2: LNHDA and SQIVND (reference sequence). CDR3 length: 15 residues. The V and J ends lost 0 bases and 1 base respectively, with 9 bases between them. CDR3: CASSIDWGPNTEAFF. As DNA, the CDR3 is TGTGCCAGTAGTATAGATTGGGGGCCGAACACTGAAGCTTTCTTT.

The chain has TRBV7-2 and TRBJ1-6; TRBD1 agrees at 12 bases. This CDR3 contains 18 residues. J lost 11 bases, V lost 1 base, and 12 bases had no gene match. The germline V gene encodes CDR1 SGHTA and CDR2 FQGNSA. The CDR3 protein is CASSLVPSGTGGRTPLHF. CDR3 nucleotides: TGTGCCAGCAGCTTAGTCCCCTCCGGGACAGGGGGCCGGACACCCCTCCACTTT.

The chain combines TRBV13 with TRBJ2-1; 11 positions agree with TRBD2. This CDR3 contains 17 residues. Trimming removed 0 bases from V and 8 bases from J; junction bases left unmatched: 9. Germline V gene lookup returns CDR1 PRHDT and CDR2 FYEKMQ (reference sequence). CDR3 residues: CASSLGSGLAGGYEQFF. As DNA, the CDR3 is TGTGCCAGCAGCTTAGGCTCGGGGCTAGCGGGAGGATATGAGCAGTTCTTC.

The chain combines TRBV2 with TRBJ1-5, with 7 bases that match TRBD1. V lost 6 bases and J lost 3; bases outside the gene matches: 11. The germline gives CDR1 SNHLY, CDR2 FYNNEI. The CDR3 spans 16 residues. CDR3 in amino acids: CASRMGTAIYNQPQHF. CDR3 coding DNA: TGTGCCAGCAGGATGGGGACAGCCATTTACAATCAGCCCCAGCATTTT.

In its sample, this clone was seen once. The CDR3 region has the DNA TGTGCCAGCAGTGGCGCCCAGTGGCAGAGCTCCTACAATGAGCAGTTCTTC. Its translation: CASSGAQWQSSYNEQFF. The chain carries TRBV2 and TRBJ2-1; D gene uncertain. CDR3 length: 17 residues. Germline lookup yields CDR1 SNHLY and CDR2 FYNNEI. Trimming left V 4 bases short and J 0 bases short, with 16 bases between.

The chain employs TRBV19 and TRBJ1-3, with 7 bases that match TRBD1. The CDR3 loop spans 16 amino acids. With V trimmed by 9 bases and J by 2 bases, 13 bases remained unmatched. CDR1 LNHDA and CDR2 SQIVND come from the germline V gene (reference sequence). DNA for the CDR3: TGTGCCAGCAGCCCCAGAGCAACAGGGGCTGGAAACACCATATATTTT. Encoded protein: CASSPRATGAGNTIYF. Based on the CDR3 plus reference TRBV19 and TRBJ1-3, the full variable domain is DGGITQSPKYLFRKEGQNVTLSCEQNLNHDAMYWYRQDPGQGLRLIYYSQIVNDFQKGDIAEGYSVSREKKESFPLTVTSAQKNPTAFYLCASSPRATGAGNTIYFGEGSWLTVV.

This sequence joins TRBV28 and TRBJ1-5; D is ambiguous. The V and J ends lost 7 bases and 0 bases respectively, with 13 bases between them. Germline CDR1 is MDHEN and CDR2 is SYDVKM. The CDR3 runs 15 residues. DNA of the CDR3: TGTGCCAGCACCATAACTGGATATAGCAATCAGCCCCAGCATTTT. Translating it yields CASTITGYSNQPQHF.

The V and J genes are TRBV15 and TRBJ1-2; 7 nucleotides line up with TRBD1. This CDR3 comprises 14 residues. Germline V gene lookup returns CDR1 LNHNV and CDR2 YYDKDF (reference sequence). Trimming cost V 4 bases and J 4 bases; bases outside gene matches: 6. The CDR3 sequence is CATSNSTGVYGYTF. The CDR3, as DNA: TGTGCCACCAGCAATAGTACAGGGGTCTATGGCTACACCTTC.

The V gene is TRBV7-2, the J gene TRBJ2-3, with D possibly being TRBD2 (5 bases). V gave up 6 bases and J gave up 4 bases, with 14 bases separating them. The length of the CDR3 is 14 residues. CDR1 and CDR2 (germline): SGHTA, FQGNSA. CDR3: CASSFLGRADTQYF. As DNA, the CDR3 is TGTGCCAGCAGTTTCCTCGGGCGGGCAGATACGCAGTATTTT.